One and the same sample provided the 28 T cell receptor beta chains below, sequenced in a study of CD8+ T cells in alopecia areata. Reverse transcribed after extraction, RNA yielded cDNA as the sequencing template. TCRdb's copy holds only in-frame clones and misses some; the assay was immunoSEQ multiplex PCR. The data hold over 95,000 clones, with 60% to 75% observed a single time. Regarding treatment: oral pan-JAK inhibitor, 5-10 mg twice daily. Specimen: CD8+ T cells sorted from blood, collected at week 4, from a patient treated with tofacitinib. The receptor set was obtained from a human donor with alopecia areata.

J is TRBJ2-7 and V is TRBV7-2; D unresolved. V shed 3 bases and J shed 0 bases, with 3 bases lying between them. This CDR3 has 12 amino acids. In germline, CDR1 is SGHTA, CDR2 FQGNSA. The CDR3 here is CASSFLSYEQYF. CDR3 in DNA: TGTGCCAGCAGCTTCCTCTCCTACGAGCAGTACTTC.

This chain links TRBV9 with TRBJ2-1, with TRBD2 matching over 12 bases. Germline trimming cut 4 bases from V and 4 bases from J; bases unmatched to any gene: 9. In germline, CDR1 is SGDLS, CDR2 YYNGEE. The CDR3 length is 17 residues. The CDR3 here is CASSPRGTSGSYNEQFF. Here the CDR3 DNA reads TGTGCCAGCAGCCCCCGTGGGACTAGCGGGTCTTACAATGAGCAGTTCTTC. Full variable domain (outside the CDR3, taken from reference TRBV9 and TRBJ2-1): DSGVTQTPKHLITATGQRVTLRCSPRSGDLSVYWYQQSLDQGLQFLIQYYNGEERAKGNILERFSAQQFPDLHSELNLSSLELGDSALYFCASSPRGTSGSYNEQFFGPGTRLTVL.

Here the CDR3 DNA reads TGCAGCGCCGTGACCGGGGACTATGGCTACACCTTC. Translating it yields CSAVTGDYGYTF. V gene TRBV29-1 combines with J gene TRBJ1-2; D is ambiguous. This CDR3 is built from 12 residues. V was pared by 7 bases and J by 3 bases, with 12 bases between. The V gene's germline CDR1 is SQVTM and CDR2 ANQGSEA.

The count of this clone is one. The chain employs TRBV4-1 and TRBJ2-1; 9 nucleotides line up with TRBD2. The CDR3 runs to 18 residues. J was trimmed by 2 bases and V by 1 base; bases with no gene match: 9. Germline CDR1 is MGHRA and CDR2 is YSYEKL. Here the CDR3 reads CASSQVGLAGNPYNEQFF. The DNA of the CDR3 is TGCGCCAGCAGCCAAGTTGGGCTAGCGGGAAACCCCTACAATGAGCAGTTCTTC.

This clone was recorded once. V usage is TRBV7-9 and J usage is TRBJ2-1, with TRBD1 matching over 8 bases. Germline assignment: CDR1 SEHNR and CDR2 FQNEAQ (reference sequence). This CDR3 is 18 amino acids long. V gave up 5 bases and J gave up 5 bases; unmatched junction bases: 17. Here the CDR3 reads CASSPPGTGRGQNNEQFF. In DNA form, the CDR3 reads TGTGCCAGCAGCCCCCCCGGGACTGGCAGGGGGCAAAACAATGAGCAGTTCTTC.

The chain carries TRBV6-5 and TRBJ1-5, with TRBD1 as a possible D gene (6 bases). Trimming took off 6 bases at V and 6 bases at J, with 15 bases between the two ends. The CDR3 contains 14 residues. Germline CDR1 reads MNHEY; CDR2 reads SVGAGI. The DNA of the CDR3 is TGTGCCAGCAGCCCGGGCCAGGACAGTCAGCCCCAGCATTTT. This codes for CASSPGQDSQPQHF.

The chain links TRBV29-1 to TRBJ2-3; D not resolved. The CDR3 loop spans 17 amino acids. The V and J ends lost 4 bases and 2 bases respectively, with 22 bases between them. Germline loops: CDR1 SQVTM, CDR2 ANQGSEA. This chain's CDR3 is CSVVISIGPESTDTQYF. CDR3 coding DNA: TGCAGCGTTGTAATTTCAATCGGGCCTGAATCCACAGATACGCAGTATTTT.

This CDR3 is CASSQDGGGETQYF. In DNA, the CDR3 is TGCGCCAGCAGCCAAGATGGGGGAGGCGAGACCCAGTACTTC. The gene calls are TRBV4-1 and TRBJ2-5; D possibly corresponds to TRBD2 (6 bases). CDR1 and CDR2 from the germline V gene are MGHRA and YSYEKL. The CDR3 length is 14 residues. V lost 0 bases and J 5 bases, leaving 10 bases between the germline ends.

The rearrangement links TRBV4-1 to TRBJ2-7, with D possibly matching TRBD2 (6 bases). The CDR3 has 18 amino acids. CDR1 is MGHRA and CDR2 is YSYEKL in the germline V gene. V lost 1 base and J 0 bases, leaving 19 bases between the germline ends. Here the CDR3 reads CASSQVGGRAGSSYEQYF. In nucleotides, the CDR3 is TGCGCCAGCAGCCAAGTCGGGGGAAGGGCAGGATCCTCCTACGAGCAGTACTTC.

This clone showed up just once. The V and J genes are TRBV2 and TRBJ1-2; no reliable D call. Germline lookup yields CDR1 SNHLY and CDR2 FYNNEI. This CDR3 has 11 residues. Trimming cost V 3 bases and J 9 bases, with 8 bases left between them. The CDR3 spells CASSDLPSYTF. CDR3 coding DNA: TGTGCCAGCAGTGATTTACCCAGCTACACCTTC.

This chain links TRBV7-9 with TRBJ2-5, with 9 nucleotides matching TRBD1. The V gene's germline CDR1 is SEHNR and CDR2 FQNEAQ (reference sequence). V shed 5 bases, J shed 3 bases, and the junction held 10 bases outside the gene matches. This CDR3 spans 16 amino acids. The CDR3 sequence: CASSPFPGQGEETQYF. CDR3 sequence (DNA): TGTGCCAGCAGCCCCTTTCCGGGACAGGGAGAAGAGACCCAGTACTTC.

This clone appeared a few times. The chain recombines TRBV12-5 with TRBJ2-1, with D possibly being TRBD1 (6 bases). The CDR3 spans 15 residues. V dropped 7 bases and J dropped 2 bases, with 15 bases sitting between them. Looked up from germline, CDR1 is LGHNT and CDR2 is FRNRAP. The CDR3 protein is CASAPTGPPYNEQFF. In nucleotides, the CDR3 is TGTGCTAGTGCCCCGACAGGACCACCCTACAATGAGCAGTTCTTC.

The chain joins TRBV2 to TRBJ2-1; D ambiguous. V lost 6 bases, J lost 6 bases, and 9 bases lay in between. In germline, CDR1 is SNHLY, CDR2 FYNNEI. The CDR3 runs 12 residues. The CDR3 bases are TGTGCCAGCAGGACCGCGGTCAATGAGCAGTTCTTC. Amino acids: CASRTAVNEQFF.

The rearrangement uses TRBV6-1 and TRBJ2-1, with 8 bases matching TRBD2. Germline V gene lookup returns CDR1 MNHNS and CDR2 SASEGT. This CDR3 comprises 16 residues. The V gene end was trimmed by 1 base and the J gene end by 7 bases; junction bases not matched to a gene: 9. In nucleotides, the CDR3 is TGTGCCAGCAGTGAAGGTCGGGTGGCTAGCGGGAATGAGCAGTTCTTC. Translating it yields CASSEGRVASGNEQFF.

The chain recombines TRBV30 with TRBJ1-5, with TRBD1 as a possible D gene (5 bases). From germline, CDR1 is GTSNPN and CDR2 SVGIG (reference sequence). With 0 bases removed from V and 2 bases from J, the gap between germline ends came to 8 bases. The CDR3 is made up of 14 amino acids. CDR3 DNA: TGTGCCTGGAGTGTCGGGGACGGCAATCAGCCCCAGCATTTT. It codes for CAWSVGDGNQPQHF.

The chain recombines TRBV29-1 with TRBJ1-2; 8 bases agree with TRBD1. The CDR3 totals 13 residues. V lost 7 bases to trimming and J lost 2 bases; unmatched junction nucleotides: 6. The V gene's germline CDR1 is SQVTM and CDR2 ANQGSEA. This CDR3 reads CSGQTGGNYGYTF. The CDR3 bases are TGCAGCGGCCAAACAGGGGGAAACTATGGCTACACCTTC.

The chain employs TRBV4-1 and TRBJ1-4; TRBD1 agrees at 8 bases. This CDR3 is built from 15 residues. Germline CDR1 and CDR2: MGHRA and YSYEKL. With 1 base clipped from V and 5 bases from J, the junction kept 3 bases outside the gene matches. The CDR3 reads CASSQGTGNNEKLFF. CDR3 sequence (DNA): TGCGCCAGCAGCCAAGGGACAGGGAACAATGAAAAACTGTTTTTT.

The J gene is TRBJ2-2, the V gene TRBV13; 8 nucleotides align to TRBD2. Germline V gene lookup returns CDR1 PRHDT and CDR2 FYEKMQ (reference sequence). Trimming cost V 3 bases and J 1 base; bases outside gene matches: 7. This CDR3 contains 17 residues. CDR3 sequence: CASSFLLAGKNTGELFF. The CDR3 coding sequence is TGTGCCAGCAGCTTTTTGTTAGCGGGAAAGAACACCGGGGAGCTGTTTTTT.

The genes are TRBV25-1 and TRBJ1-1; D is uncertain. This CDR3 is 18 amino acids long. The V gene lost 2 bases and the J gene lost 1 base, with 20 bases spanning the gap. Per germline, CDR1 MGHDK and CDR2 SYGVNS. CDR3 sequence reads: CASSEGSSLGSRNTEAFF. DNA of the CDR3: TGTGCCAGCAGTGAAGGGAGTTCTTTGGGATCTAGGAACACTGAAGCTTTCTTT.

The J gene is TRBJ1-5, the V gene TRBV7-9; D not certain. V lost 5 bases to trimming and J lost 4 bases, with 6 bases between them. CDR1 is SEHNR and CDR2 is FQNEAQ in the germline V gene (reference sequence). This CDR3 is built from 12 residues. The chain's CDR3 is CASSNENQPQHF. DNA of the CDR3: TGTGCCAGCAGCAACGAGAATCAGCCCCAGCATTTT.

CDR3: CASSVTGNEKLFF. The CDR3 nucleotides read TGTGCCAGCAGTGTCACAGGGAATGAAAAACTGTTTTTT. V is TRBV27 and J is TRBJ1-4, with TRBD1 as a possible D gene (6 bases). The germline V and J ends were trimmed by 5 bases and 5 bases, with 9 bases remaining between them. Germline assignment: CDR1 MNHEY and CDR2 SMNVEV (reference sequence). The CDR3 is made up of 13 amino acids. Using reference TRBV27 and TRBJ1-4 for the parts outside the CDR3, the full variable domain is EAQVTQNPRYLITVTGKKLTVTCSQNMNHEYMSWYRQDPGLGLRQIYYSMNVEVTDKGDVPEGYKVSRKEKRNFPLILESPSPNQTSLYFCASSVTGNEKLFFGSGTQLSVL.

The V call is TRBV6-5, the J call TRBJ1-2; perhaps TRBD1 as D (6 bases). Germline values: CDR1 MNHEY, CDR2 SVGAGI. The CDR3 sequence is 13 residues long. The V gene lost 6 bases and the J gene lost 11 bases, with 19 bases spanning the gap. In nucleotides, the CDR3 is TGTGCCAGCAGGAGCCGGGACAAGCGGAAATACACCTTC. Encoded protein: CASRSRDKRKYTF.

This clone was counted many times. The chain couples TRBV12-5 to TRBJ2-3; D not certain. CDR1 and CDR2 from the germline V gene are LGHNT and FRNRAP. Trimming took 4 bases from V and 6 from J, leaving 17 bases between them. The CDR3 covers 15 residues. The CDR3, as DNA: TGTGCTAGTGGTTACGATGGACGCGCGGCGGATACGCAGTATTTT. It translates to CASGYDGRAADTQYF.

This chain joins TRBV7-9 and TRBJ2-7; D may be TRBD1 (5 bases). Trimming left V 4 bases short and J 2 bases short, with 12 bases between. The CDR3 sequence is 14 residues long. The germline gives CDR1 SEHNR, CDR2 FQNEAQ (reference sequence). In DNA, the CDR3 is TGTGCCAGCAGCTACCGGACACCGGCCTACGAGCAGTACTTC. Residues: CASSYRTPAYEQYF.

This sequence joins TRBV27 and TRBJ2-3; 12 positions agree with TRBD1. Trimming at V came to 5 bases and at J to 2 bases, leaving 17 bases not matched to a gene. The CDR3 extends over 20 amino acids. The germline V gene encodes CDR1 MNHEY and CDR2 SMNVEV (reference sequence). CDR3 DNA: TGTGCCAGCAGTCCCGCACCGGGACAGGGGGCGCCGGAAGTCACAGATACGCAGTATTTT. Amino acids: CASSPAPGQGAPEVTDTQYF.

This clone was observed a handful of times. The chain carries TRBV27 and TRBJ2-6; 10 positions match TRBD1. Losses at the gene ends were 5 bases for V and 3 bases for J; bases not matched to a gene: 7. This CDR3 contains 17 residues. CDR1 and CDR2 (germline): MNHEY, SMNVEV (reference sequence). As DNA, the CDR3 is TGTGCCAGCAGTCCCCAGACAGGGGGCAGTGGGGCCAACGTCCTGACTTTC. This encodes CASSPQTGGSGANVLTF.

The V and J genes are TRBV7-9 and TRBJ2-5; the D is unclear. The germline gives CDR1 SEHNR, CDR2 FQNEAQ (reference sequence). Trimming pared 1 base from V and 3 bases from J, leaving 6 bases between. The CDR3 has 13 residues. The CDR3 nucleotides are TGTGCCAGCAGCTTAGGACAAGAAGAGACCCAGTACTTC. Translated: CASSLGQEETQYF.

The CDR3 protein is CSVGTEINEKLFF. The CDR3 DNA is TGCAGCGTGGGGACAGAGATCAATGAAAAACTGTTTTTT. The chain has TRBV29-1 and TRBJ1-4; 7 bases are a match to TRBD1. J gave up 5 bases and V 6 bases, and 6 bases lay outside the gene matches. The CDR3 runs to 13 residues. Germline V gives CDR1 SQVTM, CDR2 ANQGSEA.